This T cell receptor (beta chain) came from a study of T cells expressing NK-cell markers. From the 5' RACE reads, TCRdb lists one entry per CDR3 protein and no DNA. This repertoire includes about 460,000 distinct CDR3 sequences. The TCR comes from a woman aged 45-65 years in good health. Source material: blood T cells: a sorted CD56 or NKG2C T cell subset, CD4+ or CD8+ T cells, or bulk PBMC T cells (not recorded which).

CDR3 sequence: CSVVGQLAKNIQYF. The chain has TRBV29-1 and TRBJ2-4; with no DNA, the TCRdb D assignment of TRBD1 cannot be verified. The germline V gene encodes CDR1 SQVTM and CDR2 ANQGSEA. This CDR3 spans 14 amino acids.